Each of the 10 T cell receptor beta chains below was sequenced from the same sample in a study of kidney transplant recipient with SARS-CoV-2 infection listed by TCRdb under 2021. Sequencer: Illumina MiSeq. Using fastp trimming at Q25 and MiXCR clonotype assembly, TCRdb reanalyzed the public sequencing data and kept in-frame beta chains. All rows with the same CDR3 protein become a single entry with the most common DNA and genes. The sample records 200,000 to 300,000 distinct CDR3 sequences, 25% to 35% of which are singletons. The ten top clones hold roughly 7% of the sample. The time point label of this sample denotes: pre-pandemic baseline sample and day 111 after first positive SARS-CoV-2 test. Sequenced material: a blood sample, taken at baseline and on roughly day 120 from a kidney transplant recipient. These receptors originate from a male patient between 25 and 39 years old who had COVID-19 and was a kidney transplant recipient. Some T cells seen after a transplant may have their origin in the graft donor.

In its sample, this clonotype was seen many times. The rearrangement uses TRBV20-1 and TRBJ2-1; D may be TRBD2 (7 bases). V lost 3 bases, J lost 4 bases, and 25 bases lay in between. Germline loops: CDR1 DFQATT, CDR2 SNEGSKA (reference sequence). This CDR3 has 18 amino acids. The CDR3 loop is CSASYPRGGAGDYNEQFF. In nucleotides, the CDR3 is TGCAGTGCTAGCTACCCTAGGGGGGGAGCCGGTGATTACAATGAGCAGTTCTTC.

Notes on this clonotype: This may come from a read error, since a much larger clone is one base off. The V gene is TRBV20-1, the J gene TRBJ2-7; TRBD2 might be the D (6 bases). The CDR3 is made up of 13 amino acids. Germline CDR1 reads DFQATT; CDR2 reads SNEGSKA (reference sequence). This CDR3 is CSARASGRYERYF. The CDR3 nucleotides read TGCAGTGCTAGAGCTTCAGGGAGGTACGAGCGGTACTTC.

The chain combines TRBV3-1 with TRBJ1-2; no clear D. V lost 5 bases, J lost 4 bases, and 23 bases lay in between. Germline loops: CDR1 LGHDT, CDR2 YNNKEL (reference sequence). There are 17 residues in the CDR3. The CDR3 nucleotides read TGTGCCAGCAGCTGTGATTACACCCTTCGAAAGACCTATGGCTACACCTTC. Translated, it gives CASSCDYTLRKTYGYTF.

About this clonotype itself: The junction departs from the called germline gene at one end, perhaps through a read error. The chain joins TRBV5-5 to TRBJ2-7, with D possibly TRBD2 on 5 matching bases. This CDR3 is 16 amino acids long. In germline, CDR1 is SGHKS, CDR2 YYEKEE (reference sequence). CDR3 protein: CTSSPGGGRYSYEQYF. The CDR3 DNA is TGTACCAGCAGCCCAGGTGGAGGAAGGTACTCCTACGAGCAGTACTTC.

Note on this clonotype: A much larger clone differs from this one at a single base, so this may be a read error. The chain has TRBV6-5 and TRBJ1-4, with D possibly being TRBD1 (5 bases). This CDR3 spans 14 amino acids. CDR1 and CDR2 (germline): MNHEY, SVGAGI. The V end lost 2 bases, the J end lost 9 bases, and 13 bases lay between the germline ends. CDR3 protein: CASSYGGKGKKLFF. CDR3 sequence (DNA): TGTGCCAGCAGTTACGGGGGGAAAGGGAAAAAACTGTTTTTT.

Regarding this clonotype: This may be a read error: a much more frequent sequence differs by one nucleotide. J is TRBJ2-6 and V is TRBV28; the D is unclear. CDR3 length equals 15 residues. Germline CDR1 MDHEN, CDR2 SYDVKM. The CDR3 sequence: CVSSIPNSGANVLTF. For the CDR3, the DNA is TGTGTCAGCAGTATACCAAACTCTGGGGCCAACGTCCTGACTTTC.

Points on this clonotype: This sequence may be a read error, since a much larger clone differs from it by one base. The chain is built from TRBV7-2 and TRBJ1-4; D gene unclear. From germline, CDR1 is SGHTA and CDR2 FQGNSA. This CDR3 has 15 amino acids. Trimming removed 5 bases from V and 7 bases from J, with 17 bases in between. CDR3 sequence: CASSPTWTMGEKLFF. DNA of the CDR3: TGTGCCAGCAGCCCCACTTGGACGATGGGTGAAAAACTGTTTTTT.

This clonotype was seen repeatedly, ten times or more. The chain employs TRBV10-1 and TRBJ1-2, with D uncertain. Trimming pared 5 bases from V and 4 bases from J, leaving 23 bases between. CDR1 is WNHNN and CDR2 is SYGVQD in the germline V gene (reference sequence). The CDR3 is 17 residues long. Here the CDR3 DNA reads TGCGCCAGCAGTCGTGGGTCAAGATCGCGAAAGACCTATGGCTACACCTTC. It specifies CASSRGSRSRKTYGYTF.

Concerning this clonotype itself: Possible read error: a much larger clone is one base away. J is TRBJ2-4 and V is TRBV4-3; no firm D call. CDR3 size: 14 residues. CDR1 and CDR2 from the germline V gene are LGHNA and YSLEER. CDR3 bases: TGCGCCAGCAGCCAAGATTATGCCCGGTTTGAGCAGATCTTC. Protein sequence: CASSQDYARFEQIF.

A note on this clonotype: The final CDR3 position lacks the conserved phenylalanine or tryptophan, pointing to a likely read error. The DNA is omitted, as the CDR3 cannot be located on it reliably, and the CDR3 follows TCRdb's listing. The rearrangement joins TRBV11-2 to TRBJ1-1. Germline CDR1 and CDR2: SGHAT and FQNNGV. From its first to its last residue, the CDR3 has 12 amino acids. This CDR3 is CASSLTNTEAVC.